This note documents a single TCR beta chain sequence. The data stem from a study of response to subunit inactivated influenza vaccine. TCRdb itself ran the RT-PCR reads through MiXCR, one entry per CDR3 protein. Among 600,000 to 850,000 distinct CDR3 sequences listed, approximately 14% were seen once. Germline V CDR1 and CDR2: DFQATT, SNEGSKA (reference sequence). The CDR3 is 14 residues long. The germline V and J ends were trimmed by 2 bases and 0 bases, with 8 bases remaining between them. The chain couples TRBV20-1 to TRBJ2-1; maybe TRBD1 (6 bases). Sequences were derived from PBMCs from blood, sampled approximately 15 days before vaccination. The clonotype originates from a man aged 45 to 65 who received an inactivated influenza vaccine. CDR3 amino acids: CSARQGISYNEQFF. The CDR3 bases are TGCAGTGCTAGACAGGGGATCTCCTACAATGAGCAGTTCTTC.